This entry describes one T cell receptor (beta chain). Its antigen is not known. This entry comes from a study of shared clonotypes between healthy human individuals. Background on the study: Researchers assigned three CD4 naive, three CD4 memory, two CD8 naive and one CD8 memory plate to each donor. General study findings and limits: Researchers sampled blood only, noting tissue repertoires likely differ.

Cells designated naive CD8 were CD45RO-negative and were positively selected for CCR7, with terminally differentiated effector memory CD45RA+ cells excluded. Trimming removed 7 bases from V and 2 bases from J; junction bases left unmatched: 10. Germline CDR1 is MNHEY and CDR2 is SMNVEV (reference sequence). The CDR3 has 15 amino acids. TCRdb's table, derived via immunoSEQ multiplex PCR, lists solely in-frame clones and lacks some. This sample has 2 million to 2.5 million clones, with less than 95% found just once. The chain couples TRBV27 to TRBJ2-7, with TRBD1 matching over 8 bases. This receptor was taken from a man between 18 and 29 years old in good health. Material: naive CD8+ T cells sorted from blood. The CDR3 DNA sequence: TGTGCCAGCACGTTCACCGGGACAGGTACCTACGAGCAGTACTTC. Residues: CASTFTGTGTYEQYF.